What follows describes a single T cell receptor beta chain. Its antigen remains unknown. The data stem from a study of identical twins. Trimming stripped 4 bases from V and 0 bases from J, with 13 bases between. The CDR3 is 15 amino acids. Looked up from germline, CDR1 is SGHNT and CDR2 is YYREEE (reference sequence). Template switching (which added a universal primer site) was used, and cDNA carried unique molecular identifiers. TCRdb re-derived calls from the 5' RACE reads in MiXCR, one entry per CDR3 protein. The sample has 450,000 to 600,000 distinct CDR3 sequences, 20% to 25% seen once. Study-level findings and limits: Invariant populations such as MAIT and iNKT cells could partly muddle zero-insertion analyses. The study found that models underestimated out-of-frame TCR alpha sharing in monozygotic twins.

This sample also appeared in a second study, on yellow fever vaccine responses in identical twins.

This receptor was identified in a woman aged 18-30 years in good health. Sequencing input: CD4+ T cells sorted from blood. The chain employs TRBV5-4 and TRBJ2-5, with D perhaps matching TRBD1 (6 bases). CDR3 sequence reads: CASSNRQGNQETQYF. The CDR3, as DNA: TGTGCCAGCAGCAATCGCCAGGGGAACCAAGAGACCCAGTACTTC.